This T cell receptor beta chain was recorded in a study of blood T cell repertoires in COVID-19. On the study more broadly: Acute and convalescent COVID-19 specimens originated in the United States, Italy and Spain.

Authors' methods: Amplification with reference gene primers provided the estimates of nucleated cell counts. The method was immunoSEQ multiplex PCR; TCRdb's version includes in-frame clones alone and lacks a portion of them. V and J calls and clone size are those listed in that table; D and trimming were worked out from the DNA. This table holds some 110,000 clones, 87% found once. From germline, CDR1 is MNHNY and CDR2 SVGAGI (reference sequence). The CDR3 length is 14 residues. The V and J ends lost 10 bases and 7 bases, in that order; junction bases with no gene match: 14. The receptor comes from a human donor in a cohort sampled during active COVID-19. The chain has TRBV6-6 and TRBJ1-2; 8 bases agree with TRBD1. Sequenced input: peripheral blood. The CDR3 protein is CATTTGVGKGGYTF. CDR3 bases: TGTGCCACGACGACAGGGGTTGGGAAGGGTGGCTACACCTTC.